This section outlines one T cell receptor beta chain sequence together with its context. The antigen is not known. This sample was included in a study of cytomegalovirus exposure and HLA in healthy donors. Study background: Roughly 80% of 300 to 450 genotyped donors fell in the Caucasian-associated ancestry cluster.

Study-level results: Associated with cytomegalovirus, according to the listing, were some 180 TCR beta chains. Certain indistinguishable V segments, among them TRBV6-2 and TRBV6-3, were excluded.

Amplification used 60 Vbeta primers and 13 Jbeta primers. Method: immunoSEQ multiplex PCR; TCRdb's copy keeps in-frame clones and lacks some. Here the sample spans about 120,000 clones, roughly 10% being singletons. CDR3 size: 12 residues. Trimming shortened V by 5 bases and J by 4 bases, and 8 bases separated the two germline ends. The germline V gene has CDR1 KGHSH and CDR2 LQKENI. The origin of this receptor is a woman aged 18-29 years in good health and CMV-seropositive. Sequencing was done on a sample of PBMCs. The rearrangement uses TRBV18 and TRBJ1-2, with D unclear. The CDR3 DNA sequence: TGTGCCAGCTCAGGGAGGAGCTATGGCTACACCTTC. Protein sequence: CASSGRSYGYTF.